This T cell receptor beta chain was recovered during a study of CD8+CD57+ T cells in acquired aplastic anemia (dated by TCRdb to between 2018 and 2020). In the study overall: DNA extracted from sorted CD4+ and CD8+ cells had a mean of approximately 3 ug, with a range of about 0.18 to 27.4 ug. Mean read counts for healthy donor samples were around 10 million for CD4+ cells and roughly 12 million for CD8+ cells. Results and caveats for the whole study, not just this receptor: Although 25 to 30 CD8+ CDR3 sequences were shared by patients and controls, these sequences appeared highly expressed in patients and within the immunodominant clones of patients. CD8+ Simpson's diversity did not differ significantly between patients and healthy controls (P=0.060).

Genomic DNA served as template for TCR beta VDJ combination and CDR3 sequence profiling. TCR repertoire sequencing was run on an Illumina HiSeq 2000. As for the authors' bioinformatics: Repertoire assessment relied on Simpson's diversity index, CDR3 size and DJ length profiles, and TRBV/TRBJ rearrangement plots. The most abundant DNA sequence in the deep sequencing data was defined as the immunodominant clone. CDR3 amino acid sequences were checked for sharing between subjects and were compared against published repertoires and the VDJdb database. The public reads were reanalyzed by TCRdb: fastp trimming at Q25, MiXCR alignment, in-frame beta chains only. All rows with the same CDR3 protein become a single entry with the most common DNA and genes. The V and J calls and clone size are TCRdb's, not the authors'. For this sample the table gives over 150,000 distinct CDR3 sequences, of which roughly 40% were detected only once. The ten largest clones add up to approximately 1% of the sample.

The CDR3 spans 16 residues, from the cysteine through the phenylalanine. The read is trimmed to its CDR3 DNA, 48 bases read in frame from base 1. V is pared back by 6 bases and J by 0 bases, with 18 bases lying between the germline termini. Per the germline V gene (reference sequence), DFQATT is the CDR1 and SNEGSKA is the CDR2. As to this clonotype: The antigen it binds to is not known. No quality values exist for individual bases; no much larger clone is one base distant.

The study deep-sequenced TCR repertoires of sorted CD4+ and CD8+ blood T cells from severe aplastic anemia patients and healthy subjects. Ficoll-Paque density gradient centrifugation was used to isolate peripheral blood mononuclear cells. Before DNA extraction, CD4+ and CD8+ T cells were sorted with FACS or magnetic beads. The sample comprised sorted CD4+, CD8+, or CD8+CD57+ T cells (not recorded which) from PBMCs. The rearrangement joined TRBV20-1 to TRBJ2-4; TRBD2 is a possible D gene, resting on 5 matching bases. The clonotype was recovered from a human donor in good health. For the CDR3, the sequence is CSATSRARLAKNIQYF. The nucleotide sequence reads as follows: TGCAGTGCCACGTCGAGGGCTCGGTTAGCCAAAAACATTCAGTACTTC.